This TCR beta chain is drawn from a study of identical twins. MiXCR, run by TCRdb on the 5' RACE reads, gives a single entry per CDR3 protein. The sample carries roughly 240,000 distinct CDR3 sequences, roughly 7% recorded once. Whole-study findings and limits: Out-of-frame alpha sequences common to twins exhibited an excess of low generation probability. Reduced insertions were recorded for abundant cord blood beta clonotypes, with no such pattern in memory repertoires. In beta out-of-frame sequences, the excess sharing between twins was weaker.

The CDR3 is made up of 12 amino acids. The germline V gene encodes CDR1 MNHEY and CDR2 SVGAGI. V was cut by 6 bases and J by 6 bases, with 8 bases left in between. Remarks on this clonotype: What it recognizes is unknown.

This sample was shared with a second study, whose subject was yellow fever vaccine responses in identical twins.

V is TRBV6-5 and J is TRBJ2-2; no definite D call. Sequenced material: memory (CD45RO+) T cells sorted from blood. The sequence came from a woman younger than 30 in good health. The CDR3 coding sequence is TGTGCCAGCAGCGAGGTTCCCGGGGAGCTGTTTTTT. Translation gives CASSEVPGELFF.